The clone carrying this T cell receptor beta chain was observed a handful of times. Its antigen is still unknown. This record belongs to a study of T-cell memory formation after mild COVID-19. Study-wide context: Across donors, TCR clusters were largely donor specific. Findings and caveats of the study: Researchers could not confirm that second-wave clones peaking on day 37 targeted SARS-CoV-2.

One entry per CDR3 protein, called by TCRdb with MiXCR from the 5' RACE reads. The data contain a few hundred thousand distinct CDR3 sequences, over 8.5% of them singletons. V shed 4 bases and J 4 bases; nucleotides not matched to a gene: 9. The CDR3 runs to 16 residues. Germline lookup yields CDR1 SEHNR and CDR2 FQNEAQ (reference sequence). The sequence derives from a man younger than 35 who had mild COVID-19 (a few samples of this study predate the infection). Cell type and time point are not known. This chain joins TRBV7-9 and TRBJ2-7; TRBD2 matches 11 bases. The material sequenced was PBMCs or a T cell subset sorted from them (not recorded which). The CDR3 DNA sequence: TGTGCCAGCAGCTCACTACTAGCGGGGGAAGTGTACGAGCAGTACTTC. As protein: CASSSLLAGEVYEQYF.